Listed below are T cell receptor beta chains from one sample, sequenced in a study of early stage breast cancer tumors. The data were produced by immunoSEQ multiplex PCR, yet TCRdb's version contains in-frame clones alone and is incomplete. The sample lists roughly 14,000 clones, about 79% seen once, with 7.5% to 8% in the top ten. What was sequenced was normal breast tissue next to the tumor. Source of these receptors: a person aged 45 to 60 with breast cancer. CDR3s include the opening cysteine and the closing phenylalanine or tryptophan. A D gene is named only where the DNA matches it firmly. Rows may omit the clone size; those that give it use once, few, many or a size class.

D	size	V	J	CDR3	DNA
.	.	TRBV10-3	TRBJ2-7	CAISSQIFGGGHEQYF	TGTGCCATCAGTAGCCAAATCTTCGGGGGTGGGCACGAGCAGTACTTC
TRBD1	few	TRBV11-2	TRBJ2-5	CASSLVVGQGVGETQYF	TGTGCCAGCAGCTTAGTCGTGGGACAGGGCGTTGGGGAGACCCAGTACTTC
.	.	TRBV15	TRBJ2-5	CATSRQGLETQYF	TGTGCCACCAGCAGACAGGGGCTAGAGACCCAGTACTTC
TRBD1	.	TRBV7-8	TRBJ1-2	CASSLDRGRDKIYGYTF	TGTGCCAGCAGCTTAGACAGGGGGCGAGACAAGATCTATGGCTACACCTTC
.	.	TRBV2	TRBJ2-7	CASRISREQYF	TGTGCCAGCAGGATAAGTCGAGAGCAGTACTTC
TRBD1	.	TRBV5-1	TRBJ1-6	CASSLEQGARNSPLHF	TGCGCCAGCAGCTTGGAACAGGGGGCGCGAAATTCACCCCTCCACTTT
.	few	TRBV18	TRBJ1-1	CASTSGVDTEAFF	TGTGCCAGCACTTCAGGGGTTGACACTGAAGCTTTCTTT
.	.	TRBV9	TRBJ2-1	CASSPRWSEQFF	TGTGCCAGCAGCCCGAGGTGGAGTGAGCAGTTCTTC
.	.	TRBV28	TRBJ2-3	CASSPGQITDTQYF	TGTGCCAGCAGCCCTGGACAGATCACAGATACGCAGTATTTT
TRBD2	.	TRBV10-3	TRBJ2-5	CAISGGETQYF	TGTGCCATTAGCGGGGGAGAGACCCAGTACTTC
TRBD2	.	TRBV9	TRBJ2-4	CASSVTLAGAENIQYF	TGTGCCAGCAGCGTAACCCTAGCGGGAGCAGAAAACATTCAGTACTTC
.	once	TRBV9	TRBJ2-7	CASSDGQSYEQYF	TGTGCCAGCAGCGACGGGCAGTCCTACGAGCAGTACTTC
TRBD1	.	TRBV28	TRBJ1-5	CASREGAANQPQHF	TGTGCCAGCAGAGAGGGGGCTGCCAATCAGCCCCAGCATTTT
.	.	TRBV7-2	TRBJ2-7	CASSPRGTASYEQYF	TGTGCCAGCAGCCCCCGAGGGACGGCCTCCTACGAGCAGTACTTC
.	.	TRBV9	TRBJ1-6	CASDKETGDISYNSPLHF	TGTGCCAGCGATAAAGAGACAGGTGATATATCCTATAATTCACCCCTCCACTTT
.	once	TRBV21-1	TRBJ1-5	CASRPGQGAYNQPQHF	TGTGCCAGTCGTCCCGGGCAAGGGGCGTACAATCAGCCCCAGCATTTT
.	few	TRBV28	TRBJ1-2	CASTLTGPEHGYTF	TGTGCCAGCACCCTAACCGGGCCAGAGCATGGCTACACCTTC
TRBD2	.	TRBV7-9	TRBJ2-2	CASFGGTLNTGELFF	TGTGCCAGCTTCGGGGGGACCTTGAACACCGGGGAGCTGTTTTTT
.	.	TRBV11-2	TRBJ2-7	CASSREFEQYF	TGTGCCAGCAGCCGCGAGTTCGAGCAGTACTTC
.	.	TRBV6-1	TRBJ1-3	CASSGDLRNLLSGNTIYF	TGTGCCAGCAGTGGAGATCTCAGGAATCTTCTCTCTGGAAACACCATATATTTT
.	.	TRBV5-1	TRBJ1-1	CASMRQVNTEAFF	TGCGCCAGCATGAGGCAGGTGAACACTGAAGCTTTCTTT
TRBD2	.	TRBV5-1	TRBJ2-5	CASKTSGVGETQYF	TGCGCCAGCAAAACTAGCGGGGTGGGAGAGACCCAGTACTTC
.	.	TRBV10-3	TRBJ1-3	CAISDHGLDGGNTIYF	TGTGCCATCAGTGACCACGGACTTGATGGGGGAAACACCATATATTTT
TRBD2	.	TRBV4-2	TRBJ2-2	CASSLLAGGTGELFF	TGTGCCAGCAGCCTACTAGCGGGGGGCACCGGGGAGCTGTTTTTT
TRBD2	.	TRBV9	TRBJ2-1	CASSTGLAGDWDEQFF	TGTGCCAGCAGCACAGGACTAGCGGGAGACTGGGATGAGCAGTTCTTC
.	.	TRBV27	TRBJ2-1	CASSARGHNEQFF	TGTGCCAGCAGTGCCCGGGGACACAATGAGCAGTTCTTC
TRBD1	.	TRBV14	TRBJ1-1	CASSQDWGQGAIQAFF	TGTGCCAGCAGCCAAGATTGGGGGCAGGGGGCCATTCAAGCTTTCTTT
.	once	TRBV5-4	TRBJ1-6	CASSYPGRGIPLHF	TGTGCCAGCAGCTATCCGGGACGGGGTATACCCCTCCACTTT
TRBD1	.	TRBV29-1	TRBJ2-1	CSVVGTAINEQFF	TGCAGCGTTGTCGGGACAGCTATCAATGAGCAGTTCTTC
.	.	TRBV18	TRBJ2-7	CASSPGNPYEQYF	TGTGCCAGCTCCCCCGGGAACCCCTACGAGCAGTACTTC
TRBD2	.	TRBV15	TRBJ2-7	CATRLAGFSYEQYF	TGTGCCACCAGACTAGCGGGATTCTCCTACGAGCAGTACTTC
.	.	TRBV7-6	TRBJ1-1	CASSPRMDMNTEAFF	TGTGCCAGCAGCCCTCGAATGGACATGAACACTGAAGCTTTCTTT
TRBD2	.	TRBV19	TRBJ2-5	CASSIGTSGSLQETQYF	TGTGCCAGTAGTATCGGGACTAGCGGGTCCCTCCAAGAGACCCAGTACTTC
TRBD1	.	TRBV7-6	TRBJ1-3	CASSLESPRRGLGNTIYF	TGTGCCAGCAGCTTAGAGTCCCCGCGCAGGGGGCTTGGAAACACCATATATTTT